The clone carrying this TCR beta chain was seen only once. Its matching antigen is unknown. V lost 6 bases, J lost 12 bases, and 20 bases lay in between. Germline V gene data show CDR1 as SNHLY and CDR2 as FYNNEI. The CDR3 length is 14 residues. This sample is drawn from a study of T cells in Graves' hyperthyroidism and ophthalmopathy. Whole-study results and caveats: From stable hyperthyroidism, ophthalmopathy was separated by a 13 V-J model.

TCR beta CDR3 sequences were amplified from RNA transcripts. The TCR CDR3 was amplified in a first-round RT-PCR using the HTBI primer set. Using its own MiXCR run on the multiplex PCR reads, TCRdb lists one record per CDR3 protein. This sample has roughly 290,000 distinct CDR3 sequences; about 15% occur once, and the top ten carry approximately 57%. This chain connects TRBV2 to TRBJ1-4; D is possibly TRBD1 (6 bases). Sequencing was done on a sample of blood. The sequence derives from an older woman with Graves' ophthalmopathy. CDR3 bases: TGTGCCAGCAGCTCACAGGGTCGAGAGGTAGAACTGTTTTTT. Translation: CASSSQGREVELFF.